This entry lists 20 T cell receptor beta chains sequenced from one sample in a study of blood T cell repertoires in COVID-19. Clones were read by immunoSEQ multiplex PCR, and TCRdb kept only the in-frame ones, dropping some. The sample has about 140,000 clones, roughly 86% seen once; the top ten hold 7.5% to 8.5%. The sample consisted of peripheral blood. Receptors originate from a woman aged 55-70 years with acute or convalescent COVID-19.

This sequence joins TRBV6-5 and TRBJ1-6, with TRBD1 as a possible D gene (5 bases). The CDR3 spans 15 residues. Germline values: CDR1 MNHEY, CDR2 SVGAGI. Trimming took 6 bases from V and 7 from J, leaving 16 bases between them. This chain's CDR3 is CASSRDRAWNSPLHF. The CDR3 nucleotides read TGTGCCAGCAGCCGAGACAGAGCTTGGAATTCACCCCTCCACTTT.

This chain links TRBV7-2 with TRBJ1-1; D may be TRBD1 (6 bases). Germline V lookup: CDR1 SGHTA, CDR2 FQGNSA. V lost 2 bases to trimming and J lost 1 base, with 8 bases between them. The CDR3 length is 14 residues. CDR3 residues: CASSLQGKNTEAFF. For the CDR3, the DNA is TGTGCCAGCAGCTTACAGGGGAAGAACACTGAAGCTTTCTTT.

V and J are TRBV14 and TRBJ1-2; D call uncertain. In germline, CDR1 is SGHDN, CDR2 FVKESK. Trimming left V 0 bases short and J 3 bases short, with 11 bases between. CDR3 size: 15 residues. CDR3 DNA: TGTGCCAGCAGCCAAGAGGTAGATCCGTACTATGGCTACACCTTC. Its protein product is CASSQEVDPYYGYTF.

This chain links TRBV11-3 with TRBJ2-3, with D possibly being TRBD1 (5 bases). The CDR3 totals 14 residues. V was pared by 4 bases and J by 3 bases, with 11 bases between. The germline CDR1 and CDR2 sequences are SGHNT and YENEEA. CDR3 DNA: TGTGCCAGCAGCTCCAGGGCTGGGACAGATACGCAGTATTTT. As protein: CASSSRAGTDTQYF.

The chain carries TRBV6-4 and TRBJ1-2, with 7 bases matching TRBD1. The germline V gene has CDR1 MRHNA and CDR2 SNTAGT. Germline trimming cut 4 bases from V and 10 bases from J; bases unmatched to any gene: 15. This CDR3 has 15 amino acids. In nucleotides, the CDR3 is TGTGCCAGCAGTGGAATCGGACAGGATTTTAACTCCTACACCTTC. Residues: CASSGIGQDFNSYTF.

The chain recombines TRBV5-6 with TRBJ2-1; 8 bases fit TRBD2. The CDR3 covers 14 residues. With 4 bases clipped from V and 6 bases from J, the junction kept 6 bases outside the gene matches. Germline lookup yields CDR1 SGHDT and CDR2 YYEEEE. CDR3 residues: CASSHGGAGNEQFF. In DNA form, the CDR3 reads TGTGCCAGCAGCCACGGGGGGGCCGGCAATGAGCAGTTCTTC.

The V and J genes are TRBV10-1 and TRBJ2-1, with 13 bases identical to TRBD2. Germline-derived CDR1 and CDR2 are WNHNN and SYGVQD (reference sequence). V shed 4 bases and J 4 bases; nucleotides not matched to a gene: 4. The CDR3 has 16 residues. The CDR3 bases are TGCGCCAGCAGTGGTAGGACTAGCGGGGGATACAATGAGCAGTTCTTC. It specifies CASSGRTSGGYNEQFF.

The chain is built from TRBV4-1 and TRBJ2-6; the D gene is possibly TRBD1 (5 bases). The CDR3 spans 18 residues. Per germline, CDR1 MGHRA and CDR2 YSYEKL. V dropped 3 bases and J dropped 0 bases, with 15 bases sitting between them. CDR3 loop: CASSQTARMSSGANVLTF. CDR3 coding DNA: TGCGCCAGCAGCCAGACAGCGCGGATGAGCTCTGGGGCCAACGTCCTGACTTTC.

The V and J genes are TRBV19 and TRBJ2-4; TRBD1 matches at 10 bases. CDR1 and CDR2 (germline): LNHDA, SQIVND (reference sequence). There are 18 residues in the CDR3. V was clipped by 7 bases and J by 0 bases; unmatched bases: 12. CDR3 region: CASIPLGDRGLAKNIQYF. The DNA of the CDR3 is TGTGCCAGTATCCCTCTGGGGGACAGGGGATTAGCCAAAAACATTCAGTACTTC.

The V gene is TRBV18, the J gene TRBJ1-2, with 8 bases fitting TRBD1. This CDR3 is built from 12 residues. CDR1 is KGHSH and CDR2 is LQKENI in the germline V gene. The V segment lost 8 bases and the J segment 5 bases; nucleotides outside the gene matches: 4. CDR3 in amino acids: CASANRGYGYTF. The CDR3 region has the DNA TGTGCCAGCGCAAACAGGGGGTATGGCTACACCTTC.

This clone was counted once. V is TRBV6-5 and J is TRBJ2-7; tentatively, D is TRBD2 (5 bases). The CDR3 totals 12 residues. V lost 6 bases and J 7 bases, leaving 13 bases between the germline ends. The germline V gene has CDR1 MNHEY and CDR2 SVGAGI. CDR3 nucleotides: TGTGCCAGCAGGAGGGCTCTGTGGGAGCAGTACTTC. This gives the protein CASRRALWEQYF.

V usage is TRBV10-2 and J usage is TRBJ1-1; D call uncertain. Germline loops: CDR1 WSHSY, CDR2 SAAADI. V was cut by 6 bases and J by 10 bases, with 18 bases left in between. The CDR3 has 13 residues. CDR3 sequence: CASSEHVAGVAFF. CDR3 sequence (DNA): TGCGCCAGCAGCGAACACGTCGCGGGAGTAGCTTTCTTT.

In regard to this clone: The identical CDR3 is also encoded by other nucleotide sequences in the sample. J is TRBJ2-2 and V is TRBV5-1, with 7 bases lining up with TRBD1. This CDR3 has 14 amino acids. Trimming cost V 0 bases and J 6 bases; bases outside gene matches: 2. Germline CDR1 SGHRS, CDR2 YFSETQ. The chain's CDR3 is CASSLGQGAGELFF. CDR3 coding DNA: TGCGCCAGCAGCTTGGGACAGGGCGCCGGGGAGCTGTTTTTT.

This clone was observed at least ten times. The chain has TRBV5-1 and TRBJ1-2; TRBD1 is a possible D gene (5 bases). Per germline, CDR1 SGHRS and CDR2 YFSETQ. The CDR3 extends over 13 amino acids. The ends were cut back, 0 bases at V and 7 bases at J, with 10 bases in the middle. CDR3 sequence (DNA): TGCGCCAGCAGCTTGGTTCAGGGTGGTGGCTACACCTTC. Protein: CASSLVQGGGYTF.

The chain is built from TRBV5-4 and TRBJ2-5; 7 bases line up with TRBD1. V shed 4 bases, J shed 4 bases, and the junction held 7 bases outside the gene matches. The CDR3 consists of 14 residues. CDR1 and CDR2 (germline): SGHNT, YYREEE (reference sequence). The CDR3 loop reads CASSTWTGRETQYF. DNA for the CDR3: TGTGCCAGCAGCACCTGGACAGGTCGAGAGACCCAGTACTTC.

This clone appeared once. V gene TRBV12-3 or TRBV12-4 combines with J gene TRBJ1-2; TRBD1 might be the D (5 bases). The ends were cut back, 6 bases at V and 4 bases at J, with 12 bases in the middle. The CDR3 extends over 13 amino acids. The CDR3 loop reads CASREQGFYGYTF. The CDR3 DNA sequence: TGTGCCAGCAGGGAGCAGGGATTCTATGGCTACACCTTC.

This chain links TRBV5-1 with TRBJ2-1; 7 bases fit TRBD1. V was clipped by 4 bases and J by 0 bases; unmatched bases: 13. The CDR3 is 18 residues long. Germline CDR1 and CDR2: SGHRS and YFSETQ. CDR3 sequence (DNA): TGCGCCAGCAGCCTGGGGACCTTGGGACAGAGCTCCTACAATGAGCAGTTCTTC. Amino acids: CASSLGTLGQSSYNEQFF. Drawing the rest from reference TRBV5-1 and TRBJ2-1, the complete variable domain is KAGVTQTPRYLIKTRGQQVTLSCSPISGHRSVSWYQQTPGQGLQFLFEYFSETQRNKGNFPGRFSGRQFSNSRSEMNVSTLELGDSALYLCASSLGTLGQSSYNEQFFGPGTRLTVL.

This CDR3 is CASSQLTSGGAHEQFF. In DNA form, the CDR3 reads TGTGCCAGCAGCCAACTTACGAGCGGGGGGGCCCATGAGCAGTTCTTC. The V and J genes are TRBV14 and TRBJ2-1; 10 nucleotides agree with TRBD2. The CDR3 has 16 residues. Germline trimming cut 2 bases from V and 8 bases from J; bases unmatched to any gene: 9. Germline V lookup: CDR1 SGHDN, CDR2 FVKESK.

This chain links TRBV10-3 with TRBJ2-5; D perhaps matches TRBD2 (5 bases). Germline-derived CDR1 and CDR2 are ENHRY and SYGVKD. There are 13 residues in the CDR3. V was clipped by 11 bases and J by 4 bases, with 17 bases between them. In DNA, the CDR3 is TGTGCCTCCTCGACGGAGGTAGGAGAGACCCAGTACTTC. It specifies CASSTEVGETQYF.

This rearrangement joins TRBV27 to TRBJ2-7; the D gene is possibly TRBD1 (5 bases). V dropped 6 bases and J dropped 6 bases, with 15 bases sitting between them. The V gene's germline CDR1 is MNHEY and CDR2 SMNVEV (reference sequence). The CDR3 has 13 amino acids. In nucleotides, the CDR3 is TGTGCCAGCAGCCTGACAGTGATCGGCGAGCAGTACTTC. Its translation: CASSLTVIGEQYF.